Below, 32 T cell receptor beta chains from the same sample are listed, as sequenced in a study of PD-1 blockade in classical Hodgkin lymphoma. Sequencing was performed with immunoSEQ multiplex PCR; in TCRdb, only in-frame clones are kept and a portion is missing. This sample has tens of thousands of clones, with about nine tenths found just once. Time point described: cycle 4 day 1 (C4D1), after less than 7 weeks of nivolumab. Each patient relapsed following autologous stem cell transplantation, and prior brentuximab vedotin exposure differed. Sequencing used peripheral blood mononuclear cells (PBMCs), obtained before the fourth cycle of nivolumab. Receptors originate from a human donor with classical Hodgkin lymphoma.

The J gene is TRBJ2-7, the V gene TRBV30, with D unclear. The germline CDR1 and CDR2 sequences are GTSNPN and SVGIG (reference sequence). V shed 0 bases and J shed 2 bases, with 17 bases lying between them. The CDR3 contains 16 residues. The CDR3 DNA is TGTGCCTGGAGTGTCAGGATTTGGCAGATAACCTACGAGCAGTACTTC. Protein: CAWSVRIWQITYEQYF. Using reference TRBV30 and TRBJ2-7 for the parts outside the CDR3, the full variable domain is SQTIHQWPATLVQPVGSPLSLECTVEGTSNPNLYWYRQAAGRGLQLLFYSVGIGQISSEVPQNLSASRPQDRQFILSSKKLLLSDSGFYLCAWSVRIWQITYEQYFGPGTRLTVT.

CDR3: CAWSVLGQAAKELFF. The CDR3 bases are TGTGCCTGGAGTGTACTGGGCCAGGCAGCTAAGGAGCTGTTTTTT. The chain carries TRBV30 and TRBJ2-2; D not resolved. The CDR3 runs to 15 residues. V lost 0 bases and J 10 bases, leaving 18 bases between the germline ends. The V gene's germline CDR1 is GTSNPN and CDR2 SVGIG (reference sequence).

J is TRBJ1-3 and V is TRBV7-2; 7 bases line up with TRBD1. CDR3 length: 14 amino acids. Germline V gives CDR1 SGHTA, CDR2 FQGNSA. Trimming at V came to 1 base and at J to 4 bases, leaving 1 base not matched to a gene. The DNA of the CDR3 is TGTGCCAGCAGCTTAGGAGGGGGCGGAAACACCATATATTTT. Its translation: CASSLGGGGNTIYF.

The chain is built from TRBV11-2 and TRBJ2-3; a possible D gene is TRBD2 (7 bases). The CDR3 runs to 17 residues. Trimming left V 0 bases short and J 3 bases short, with 16 bases between. Germline assignment: CDR1 SGHAT and CDR2 FQNNGV. The CDR3 sequence: CASSLDFEGGGTDTQYF. The CDR3 nucleotides are TGTGCCAGCAGCTTAGATTTCGAGGGGGGGGGAACAGATACGCAGTATTTT.

This chain uses TRBV19 with TRBJ1-2, with TRBD1 as a possible D gene (6 bases). The CDR3 spans 15 residues. V was clipped by 10 bases and J by 0 bases, with 18 bases between them. CDR1 is LNHDA and CDR2 is SQIVND in the germline V gene (reference sequence). This chain's CDR3 is CATTQGIISNYGYTF. DNA for the CDR3: TGTGCCACAACGCAGGGGATAATTTCTAACTATGGCTACACCTTC. The full variable domain, in which reference TRBV19 and TRBJ1-2 provide the parts outside the CDR3, is DGGITQSPKYLFRKEGQNVTLSCEQNLNHDAMYWYRQDPGQGLRLIYYSQIVNDFQKGDIAEGYSVSREKKESFPLTVTSAQKNPTAFYLCATTQGIISNYGYTFGSGTRLTVV.

The chain recombines TRBV30 with TRBJ1-1; a weak D match, TRBD1 (5 bases). Trimming cost V 5 bases and J 3 bases, with 10 bases left between them. Germline CDR1 and CDR2: GTSNPN and SVGIG (reference sequence). The CDR3 totals 12 residues. The CDR3 DNA sequence: TGTGCCTGGGGTCAGGGTGACACTGAAGCTTTCTTT. It specifies CAWGQGDTEAFF.

Note on this clone: Mismatch with germline at one junction end may stem from a read error. Other DNA variants within this sample encode the same CDR3. This rearrangement joins TRBV5-1 to TRBJ2-3; 9 bases map to TRBD2. The germline CDR1 and CDR2 sequences are SGHRS and YFSETQ. This CDR3 has 15 residues. The CDR3, as DNA: TGCGCCAGCAGCTTGGAGGGGACTAGCACGGATACGCAGTATTTT. Translation: CASSLEGTSTDTQYF. The complete variable domain, with remaining parts taken from reference TRBV5-1 and TRBJ2-3, reads KAGVTQTPRYLIKTRGQQVTLSCSPISGHRSVSWYQQTPGQGLQFLFEYFSETQRNKGNFPGRFSGRQFSNSRSEMNVSTLELGDSALYLCASSLEGTSTDTQYFGPGTRLTVL.

In nucleotides, the CDR3 is TGTGCCAGCAGTTACGAGAATGAGCAGTTCTTC. Translation: CASSYENEQFF. The chain couples TRBV6-5 to TRBJ2-1; D is unclear. This CDR3 contains 11 residues. Germline V CDR1 and CDR2: MNHEY, SVGAGI. Deletions cut 2 bases from V and 7 bases from J, with 3 bases between.

The chain's CDR3 is CASSPSLPYEQYF. In DNA, the CDR3 is TGTGCCAGCAGCCCCAGCCTCCCCTACGAGCAGTACTTC. The V gene is TRBV9, the J gene TRBJ2-7; D is uncertain. Germline CDR1 is SGDLS and CDR2 is YYNGEE. CDR3 length: 13 amino acids. Trimming took off 4 bases at V and 2 bases at J, with 10 bases between the two ends.

This clone showed up just once. The chain couples TRBV4-1 to TRBJ1-4; weak D call: TRBD1 (6 bases). This CDR3 has 14 amino acids. Germline V gives CDR1 MGHRA, CDR2 YSYEKL. V was pared by 1 base and J by 8 bases, with 11 bases between. The CDR3 nucleotides are TGCGCCAGCAGCCAAGGGGCAGGGGAGGAAAAACTGTTTTTT. Its translation: CASSQGAGEEKLFF.

The rearrangement joins TRBV4-2 to TRBJ1-5, with 9 bases aligning to TRBD1. The V and J ends lost 4 bases and 7 bases, in that order; junction bases with no gene match: 11. Germline CDR1 reads LGHNA; CDR2 reads YNFKEQ. The CDR3 loop spans 16 amino acids. As DNA, the CDR3 is TGTGCCAGCAGCCTGACAGGGGGTACGGTGGGGCAGCCCCAGCATTTT. It codes for CASSLTGGTVGQPQHF.

The CDR3 region is CASSLLGTGQYNEQFF. Here the CDR3 DNA reads TGCGCCAGCAGCTTGCTCGGGACAGGGCAATACAATGAGCAGTTCTTC. The chain has TRBV5-1 and TRBJ2-1; 9 bases agree with TRBD1. With 1 base clipped from V and 4 bases from J, the junction kept 6 bases outside the gene matches. Germline CDR1 reads SGHRS; CDR2 reads YFSETQ. The CDR3 length is 16 residues.

This chain uses TRBV5-1 with TRBJ1-2; D gene unclear. Trimming removed 0 bases at V and 5 bases at J, with 14 bases between. The germline CDR1 and CDR2 sequences are SGHRS and YFSETQ. The length of the CDR3 is 15 residues. CDR3 bases: TGCGCCAGCAGCTTGGAGTGGGGAGGCACTTATGGCTACACCTTC. Protein product: CASSLEWGGTYGYTF.

The V gene is TRBV9, the J gene TRBJ2-7; tentatively, D is TRBD1 or TRBD2 (5 bases each). Per the germline V gene, CDR1 is SGDLS and CDR2 is YYNGEE. This CDR3 spans 14 amino acids. V lost 0 bases, J lost 0 bases, and 7 bases lay in between. CDR3 in amino acids: CASSVGGNSYEQYF. Written as DNA, the CDR3 is TGTGCCAGCAGCGTAGGGGGGAACTCCTACGAGCAGTACTTC.

This chain uses TRBV2 with TRBJ2-4; D may be TRBD1 (6 bases). V lost 6 bases to trimming and J lost 3 bases, with 12 bases between them. This CDR3 has 14 amino acids. CDR1 SNHLY and CDR2 FYNNEI come from the germline V gene. CDR3 sequence reads: CASRQGEGKNIQYF. DNA of the CDR3: TGTGCCAGCAGACAGGGCGAGGGCAAAAACATTCAGTACTTC.

This clone is a singleton in its sample. This rearrangement joins TRBV27 to TRBJ1-2, with TRBD1 matching 8 bases. The CDR3 extends over 15 amino acids. Unmatched junction bases numbered 12, after V lost 6 bases and J lost 6 bases. Per the germline V gene, CDR1 is MNHEY and CDR2 is SMNVEV (reference sequence). The CDR3 coding sequence is TGTGCCAGCAGGTTCATTCAGGGGGCGCCGGATGGCTACACCTTC. Translating it yields CASRFIQGAPDGYTF.

The count of this clone is one. The genes are TRBV25-1 and TRBJ1-3; D gene ambiguous. Germline V gene sequence: CDR1 MGHDK, CDR2 SYGVNS. The CDR3 totals 13 residues. Trimming took off 8 bases at V and 1 base at J, with 9 bases between the two ends. The CDR3 spells CASSSISGNTIYF. The CDR3 nucleotides are TGTGCCAGCTCTAGTATTTCTGGAAACACCATATATTTT.

The rearrangement joins TRBV18 to TRBJ2-5; D may be TRBD1 (7 bases). Between the trimmed V and J ends, which lost 2 bases and 3 bases, there was a span of 19 bases. The CDR3 runs to 17 residues. Germline assignment: CDR1 KGHSH and CDR2 LQKENI. The CDR3 sequence is CASSPGAGGGGKETQYF. In DNA form, the CDR3 reads TGTGCCAGCTCACCAGGGGCCGGAGGGGGCGGTAAAGAGACCCAGTACTTC.

The chain has TRBV19 and TRBJ2-7; no clear D. CDR1 is LNHDA and CDR2 is SQIVND in the germline V gene (reference sequence). The CDR3 consists of 13 residues. V lost 2 bases and J lost 4, with 9 bases in between. CDR3 sequence: CASSIKSRYEQYF. In nucleotides, the CDR3 is TGTGCCAGTAGTATAAAGAGCAGGTACGAGCAGTACTTC. Drawing the rest from reference TRBV19 and TRBJ2-7, the complete variable domain is DGGITQSPKYLFRKEGQNVTLSCEQNLNHDAMYWYRQDPGQGLRLIYYSQIVNDFQKGDIAEGYSVSREKKESFPLTVTSAQKNPTAFYLCASSIKSRYEQYFGPGTRLTVT.

The chain uses TRBV6-5 and TRBJ1-2; D is unresolved. The V gene's germline CDR1 is MNHEY and CDR2 SVGAGI. There are 14 residues in the CDR3. V lost 0 bases to trimming and J lost 6 bases, with 11 bases between them. The CDR3 DNA reads TGTGCCAGCAGTTACTCGTTGAACCCCCATGGCTACACCTTC. It yields the protein CASSYSLNPHGYTF.

V and J are TRBV7-9 and TRBJ1-1; 7 bases agree with TRBD1. Trimming at V came to 2 bases and at J to 0 bases, leaving 3 bases not matched to a gene. CDR3 size: 15 residues. CDR1 is SEHNR and CDR2 is FQNEAQ in the germline V gene (reference sequence). CDR3 nucleotide sequence: TGTGCCAGCAGCTTATCTACAGGGGTGAACACTGAAGCTTTCTTT. It specifies CASSLSTGVNTEAFF.

This rearrangement joins TRBV5-4 to TRBJ2-3; 8 bases are shared with TRBD2. V shed 3 bases and J 4 bases; nucleotides not matched to a gene: 7. The CDR3 sequence is 15 residues long. From germline, CDR1 is SGHNT and CDR2 YYREEE (reference sequence). CDR3 in DNA: TGTGCCAGCAGCTATTTCGGGGGGGCGGCAGATACGCAGTATTTT. Translation gives CASSYFGGAADTQYF.

The V and J genes are TRBV4-3 and TRBJ1-1, with D tentatively TRBD1 (5 bases). Germline loops: CDR1 LGHNA, CDR2 YSLEER. CDR3 length: 14 residues. Trimming took 1 base from V and 3 from J, leaving 9 bases between them. In DNA, the CDR3 is TGCGCCAGCAGCCAAGTGAGGGACGACACTGAAGCTTTCTTT. Its translation is CASSQVRDDTEAFF.

The chain combines TRBV5-1 with TRBJ2-2, with D hard to call. Trimming removed 2 bases from V and 6 bases from J, with 2 bases in between. CDR1 and CDR2 from the germline V gene are SGHRS and YFSETQ. The CDR3 runs to 11 residues. This CDR3 is CASSLAGELFF. The CDR3 coding sequence is TGCGCCAGCAGCTTAGCCGGGGAGCTGTTTTTT.

The chain combines TRBV10-3 with TRBJ2-1, with 7 bases lining up with TRBD1. J lost 7 bases, V lost 8 bases, and 11 bases had no gene match. Germline V gene sequence: CDR1 ENHRY, CDR2 SYGVKD. The CDR3 runs to 14 residues. In DNA form, the CDR3 reads TGTGCCATCCATTCCGGGACAGCGATTAATGAGCAGTTCTTC. Its translation is CAIHSGTAINEQFF.

This chain joins TRBV5-6 and TRBJ2-1, with 9 bases fitting TRBD2. The CDR3 sequence is 16 residues long. CDR1 and CDR2 from the germline V gene are SGHDT and YYEEEE. Trimming took 4 bases from V and 6 from J; bases not matched to a gene: 11. The CDR3 region is CASSPAMRRGGNEQFF. CDR3 DNA: TGTGCCAGCAGCCCCGCCATGAGGCGGGGGGGCAATGAGCAGTTCTTC.

The V call is TRBV7-9, the J call TRBJ2-7; TRBD1 agrees at 9 bases. J gave up 7 bases and V 4 bases, and 8 bases lay outside the gene matches. Per the germline V gene, CDR1 is SEHNR and CDR2 is FQNEAQ (reference sequence). The CDR3 loop spans 14 amino acids. CDR3: CASSSEDRGSEQYF. CDR3 in DNA: TGTGCCAGCAGCTCCGAGGACAGGGGAAGTGAGCAGTACTTC.

J is TRBJ1-6 and V is TRBV7-6; possible D gene TRBD1, 6 bases. The CDR3 runs to 16 residues. Germline V CDR1 and CDR2: SGHVS, FNYEAQ. Trimming cost V 2 bases and J 8 bases, with 16 bases left between them. The CDR3 loop is CASSLRPRGIDSPLHF. CDR3 nucleotides: TGTGCCAGCAGCTTACGTCCCAGGGGTATCGATTCACCCCTCCACTTT.

V gene TRBV6-5 combines with J gene TRBJ1-2; D is unresolved. The CDR3 consists of 12 residues. Germline assignment: CDR1 MNHEY and CDR2 SVGAGI. The V and J ends lost 4 bases and 4 bases respectively, with 7 bases between them. The CDR3 is CASSSQLYGYTF. The CDR3 bases are TGTGCCAGCAGTTCTCAACTCTATGGCTACACCTTC.

The CDR3 reads CASSLGSDSGNTIYF. Written as DNA, the CDR3 is TGTGCCAGCAGCTTAGGGTCCGACTCTGGAAACACCATATATTTT. This sequence joins TRBV5-6 and TRBJ1-3; D call uncertain. V was pared by 2 bases and J by 0 bases, with 9 bases between. The CDR3 covers 15 residues. CDR1 SGHDT and CDR2 YYEEEE come from the germline V gene.

This chain links TRBV19 with TRBJ2-5, with 8 positions matching TRBD2. This CDR3 has 15 residues. Germline loops: CDR1 LNHDA, CDR2 SQIVND (reference sequence). Trimming cost V 1 base and J 4 bases; bases outside gene matches: 5. CDR3 nucleotide sequence: TGTGCCAGTAGTATAGGAGCGGGGGTTCGAGAGACCCAGTACTTC. Protein product: CASSIGAGVRETQYF.

The chain recombines TRBV6-7 with TRBJ1-1; the match to TRBD1 covers 7 bases. TRBV6-7 is designated an ORF whose function remains uncertain. V lost 6 bases and J lost 5; bases outside the gene matches: 9. This CDR3 region has 14 residues. The CDR3 DNA reads as TGTGCCAGCAGACACAGGGACAGCGGTACTGAAGCTTTCTTT. It is translated as CASRHRDSGTEAFF.